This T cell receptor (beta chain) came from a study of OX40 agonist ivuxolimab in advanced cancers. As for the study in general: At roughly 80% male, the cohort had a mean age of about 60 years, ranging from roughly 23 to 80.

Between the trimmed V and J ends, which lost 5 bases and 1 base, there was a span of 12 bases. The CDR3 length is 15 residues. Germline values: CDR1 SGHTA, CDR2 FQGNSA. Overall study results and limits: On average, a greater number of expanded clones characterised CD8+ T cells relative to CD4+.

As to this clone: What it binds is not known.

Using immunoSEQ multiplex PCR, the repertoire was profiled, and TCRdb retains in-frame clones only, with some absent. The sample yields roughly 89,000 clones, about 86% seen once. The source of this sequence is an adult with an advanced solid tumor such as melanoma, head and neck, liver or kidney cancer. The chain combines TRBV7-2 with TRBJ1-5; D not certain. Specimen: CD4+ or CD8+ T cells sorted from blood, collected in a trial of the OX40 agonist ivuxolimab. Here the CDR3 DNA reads TGTGCCAGCAGCGGAGACCAAGGGAGCAATCAGCCCCAGCATTTT. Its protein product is CASSGDQGSNQPQHF.